A selection of T cell receptor beta chains follows, all from one sample in a study of T cells in Graves' hyperthyroidism and ophthalmopathy. Via MiXCR, TCRdb re-called the multiplex PCR reads, giving one row per CDR3 protein. The data show approximately 590,000 distinct CDR3 sequences, 15% to 17% seen once. The sample comprised blood. These receptors originate from a woman aged 25 to 39 with Graves' hyperthyroidism. Both conserved end residues are part of each CDR3. A D gene is named only where the DNA matches it firmly. Part of the rows lack a size; the others show once, few, many or a class for expanded clones.

d_gene: NA
abundance: NA
v_gene: TRBV7-2
j_gene: TRBJ2-5
CDR3aa: CASSFGLVRETQYF
CDR3nt: TGTGCCAGCAGCTTTGGCCTAGTAAGGGAGACCCAGTACTTC

d_gene: NA
abundance: many
v_gene: TRBV28
j_gene: TRBJ2-7
CDR3aa: CASSSEVGKQYF
CDR3nt: TGTGCCAGCAGCTCTGAGGTGGGCAAGCAGTACTTC

d_gene: TRBD2
abundance: NA
v_gene: TRBV28
j_gene: TRBJ2-1
CDR3aa: CASSPGTSGRVGLYNEQFF
CDR3nt: TGTGCCAGCAGCCCCGGGACTAGCGGGAGGGTGGGGTTATACAATGAGCAGTTCTTC

d_gene: TRBD2
abundance: NA
v_gene: TRBV11-3
j_gene: TRBJ2-3
CDR3aa: CASSSGLAGEVDTQYF
CDR3nt: TGTGCCAGCAGCTCAGGACTAGCGGGAGAGGTAGATACGCAGTATTTT

d_gene: NA
abundance: few
v_gene: TRBV7-3
j_gene: TRBJ1-1
CDR3aa: CASSLMPDTEAFF
CDR3nt: TGTGCCAGCAGCTTAATGCCAGACACTGAAGCTTTCTTT

d_gene: NA
abundance: many
v_gene: TRBV5-1
j_gene: TRBJ2-1
CDR3aa: CASSLKPSRNADEQFF
CDR3nt: TGCGCCAGCAGCTTGAAACCTAGCCGTAATGCTGATGAGCAGTTCTTC

d_gene: NA
abundance: many
v_gene: TRBV5-1
j_gene: TRBJ1-5
CDR3aa: CASSLGWDQPQHF
CDR3nt: TGCGCCAGCAGCTTGGGGTGGGATCAGCCCCAGCATTTT

d_gene: NA
abundance: few
v_gene: TRBV12-3/TRBV12-4
j_gene: TRBJ2-3
CDR3aa: CASSLAPPDTQYF
CDR3nt: TGTGCCAGCAGTTTAGCGCCTCCAGATACGCAGTATTTT

d_gene: TRBD2
abundance: NA
v_gene: TRBV7-9
j_gene: TRBJ2-1
CDR3aa: CASSGYSGISYNGQFF
CDR3nt: TGTGCCAGTAGCGGGTACAGCGGGATCTCCTACAATGGGCAGTTCTTC

d_gene: NA
abundance: many
v_gene: TRBV6-1
j_gene: TRBJ1-1
CDR3aa: CASSHIRRGTEAFF
CDR3nt: TGTGCCAGCAGCCACATCCGCCGGGGGACTGAAGCTTTCTTT

d_gene: NA
abundance: many
v_gene: TRBV9
j_gene: TRBJ2-1
CDR3aa: CASSVGGGLASGEQFF
CDR3nt: TGTGCCAGCAGCGTAGGAGGAGGCCTCGCCAGTGGTGAGCAGTTCTTC

d_gene: NA
abundance: NA
v_gene: TRBV9
j_gene: TRBJ2-1
CDR3aa: CASSTHGNEQFF
CDR3nt: TGTGCCAGCAGCACACACGGTAATGAGCAGTTCTTC

d_gene: TRBD1
abundance: many
v_gene: TRBV6-1
j_gene: TRBJ2-3
CDR3aa: CASGPRTGSTDTQYF
CDR3nt: TGTGCCAGCGGTCCACGGACAGGCAGTACAGATACGCAGTATTTT

d_gene: NA
abundance: many
v_gene: TRBV18
j_gene: TRBJ2-5
CDR3aa: CASSPRDSSPQTQYF
CDR3nt: TGTGCCAGCTCACCCCGGGACTCGTCTCCGCAGACCCAGTACTTC

d_gene: NA
abundance: NA
v_gene: TRBV18
j_gene: TRBJ2-1
CDR3aa: CASSPENRNNEQFF
CDR3nt: TGTGCCAGCTCACCAGAGAACAGAAACAATGAGCAGTTCTTC

d_gene: TRBD2
abundance: few
v_gene: TRBV4-1
j_gene: TRBJ2-1
CDR3aa: CASSQMGLAGYNEQFF
CDR3nt: TGCGCCAGCAGCCAAATGGGGCTAGCGGGATACAATGAGCAGTTCTTC

d_gene: NA
abundance: many
v_gene: TRBV7-3
j_gene: TRBJ1-4
CDR3aa: CASSLSPTGADEKLFF
CDR3nt: TGTGCCAGCAGCCTCTCACCTACGGGAGCTGATGAAAAACTGTTTTTT

d_gene: NA
abundance: NA
v_gene: TRBV5-1
j_gene: TRBJ1-1
CDR3aa: CASSENRALNTEAFF
CDR3nt: TGTGCCAGCAGCGAGAACAGGGCTCTGAACACTGAAGCTTTCTTT

d_gene: TRBD2
abundance: many
v_gene: TRBV5-1
j_gene: TRBJ2-1
CDR3aa: CASSSKPGLAALSYNEQFF
CDR3nt: TGCGCCAGCAGCTCGAAGCCGGGACTAGCGGCCCTCTCCTACAATGAGCAGTTCTTC

d_gene: NA
abundance: many
v_gene: TRBV5-1
j_gene: TRBJ2-7
CDR3aa: CASSFSPPGLYEQYF
CDR3nt: TGCGCCAGCAGCTTCTCACCGCCCGGGCTTTACGAGCAGTACTTC

d_gene: TRBD1
abundance: many
v_gene: TRBV6-1
j_gene: TRBJ2-3
CDR3aa: CASSPTGGRADTQYF
CDR3nt: TGTGCCAGCAGTCCGACAGGGGGAAGGGCAGATACGCAGTATTTT

d_gene: NA
abundance: NA
v_gene: TRBV10-2
j_gene: TRBJ2-3
CDR3aa: CASRQATDTQYF
CDR3nt: TGCGCCAGCAGGCAAGCCACAGATACGCAGTATTTT

d_gene: NA
abundance: NA
v_gene: TRBV5-1
j_gene: TRBJ1-2
CDR3aa: CASSLDTGDYGYTF
CDR3nt: TGCGCCAGCAGCTTGGATACCGGCGACTATGGCTACACCTTC

d_gene: TRBD2
abundance: NA
v_gene: TRBV9
j_gene: TRBJ2-3
CDR3aa: CASSTGLAESTDTQYF
CDR3nt: TGTGCCAGCAGCACGGGACTAGCGGAGAGCACAGATACGCAGTATTTT

d_gene: TRBD1
abundance: NA
v_gene: TRBV28
j_gene: TRBJ1-4
CDR3aa: CASSLRTGEVEKLFF
CDR3nt: TGTGCCAGCAGTTTACGGACAGGGGAGGTCGAAAAACTGTTTTTT

d_gene: TRBD1
abundance: NA
v_gene: TRBV28
j_gene: TRBJ2-1
CDR3aa: CASSPTSDRGRNEQFF
CDR3nt: TGTGCCAGCAGCCCGACTTCGGACAGGGGGCGCAATGAGCAGTTCTTC

d_gene: TRBD1
abundance: many
v_gene: TRBV20-1
j_gene: TRBJ1-5
CDR3aa: CSAEQGGNQPQHF
CDR3nt: TGCAGTGCTGAACAGGGGGGGAATCAGCCCCAGCATTTT